The 28 T cell receptor beta chains below come from one sample, sequenced in a study of blood T cell repertoires in COVID-19. Data came from immunoSEQ multiplex PCR; TCRdb stores just in-frame clones and leaves some out. The sample contains 50,000 to 65,000 clones, approximately 90% of which appear only once. The sample taken for sequencing was peripheral blood. These receptor sequences come from a human donor in a cohort sampled during active COVID-19.

This clone turned up a few times. Other DNA sequences within the sample encode an identical CDR3. The chain links TRBV9 to TRBJ2-7; 7 positions match TRBD2. After removal of 2 bases from V and 1 base from J, the junction contained 3 bases not matched to a gene. The CDR3 is 14 amino acids. Germline V gene data show CDR1 as SGDLS and CDR2 as YYNGEE. The CDR3: CASSVASGSYEQYF. The DNA for the CDR3 is TGTGCCAGCAGCGTGGCTAGCGGATCCTACGAGCAGTACTTC.

V gene TRBV29-1 combines with J gene TRBJ2-1; possibly TRBD2 for D (5 bases). The CDR3 is made up of 11 amino acids. The V end was cut by 4 bases, the J end by 7 bases, with 8 bases between. Germline CDR1 SQVTM, CDR2 ANQGSEA. CDR3 DNA sequence: TGCAGCGTTGTACCGGGGAATGAGCAGTTCTTC. This translates into CSVVPGNEQFF.

This clone was detected once. The chain recombines TRBV7-2 with TRBJ1-5; 7 positions agree with TRBD1. The CDR3 consists of 14 residues. Germline V gene data show CDR1 as SGHTA and CDR2 as FQGNSA. V dropped 5 bases and J dropped 2; count of bases not matched to a gene: 3. The CDR3 sequence: CASSPGQRNQPQHF. The CDR3 DNA follows: TGTGCCAGCAGCCCGGGACAGCGCAATCAGCCCCAGCATTTT.

The V and J genes are TRBV5-4 and TRBJ2-5, with D possibly TRBD1 on 8 matching bases. CDR3 size: 14 residues. CDR1 and CDR2 from the germline V gene are SGHNT and YYREEE (reference sequence). Trimming stripped 4 bases from V and 3 bases from J, with 13 bases between. The CDR3 sequence is CASSRTGGEETQYF. CDR3 nucleotide sequence: TGTGCCAGCAGCCGTACAGGGGGGGAAGAGACCCAGTACTTC.

The chain combines TRBV7-9 with TRBJ2-3, with 9 bases identical to TRBD2. V was clipped by 5 bases and J by 1 base; unmatched bases: 7. Germline CDR1 SEHNR, CDR2 FQNEAQ (reference sequence). The CDR3 spans 16 residues. CDR3 amino acids: CASSPVSGGGTDTQYF. The CDR3 bases are TGTGCCAGCAGCCCGGTTAGCGGGGGAGGCACAGATACGCAGTATTTT.

V gene TRBV18 combines with J gene TRBJ2-2; a possible D gene is TRBD2 (6 bases). The germline V and J ends were trimmed by 3 bases and 3 bases, with 20 bases remaining between them. The germline CDR1 and CDR2 sequences are KGHSH and LQKENI. The length of the CDR3 is 18 residues. The CDR3 sequence: CASSPLIYLARHTGELFF. The CDR3, as DNA: TGTGCCAGCTCACCCCTGATTTACCTAGCGAGACACACCGGGGAGCTGTTTTTT.

The genes are TRBV6-5 and TRBJ2-1, with 7 positions matching TRBD2. The CDR3 runs to 15 residues. Germline values: CDR1 MNHEY, CDR2 SVGAGI. V was pared by 2 bases and J by 8 bases, with 9 bases of the junction left unmatched. The CDR3 nucleotides are TGTGCCAGCAGTTACGACGCGGGAGCAGATTATGAGCAGTTCTTC. Translation gives CASSYDAGADYEQFF.

The chain couples TRBV19 to TRBJ1-4; weak D call: TRBD1 (5 bases). Germline-derived CDR1 and CDR2 are LNHDA and SQIVND (reference sequence). V was cut by 3 bases and J by 4 bases, with 6 bases left in between. There are 13 residues in the CDR3. CDR3 region: CASSIQGNEKLFF. In nucleotides, the CDR3 is TGTGCCAGTAGTATCCAGGGTAATGAAAAACTGTTTTTT.

V and J are TRBV5-1 and TRBJ1-1; 7 nucleotides align to TRBD1. Germline V lookup: CDR1 SGHRS, CDR2 YFSETQ. With V trimmed by 4 bases and J by 2 bases, 11 bases remained unmatched. CDR3 size: 16 residues. CDR3 in DNA: TGCGCCAGCAGCCCCACCGGGACAGATCCAAACACTGAAGCTTTCTTT. Translating gives CASSPTGTDPNTEAFF.

This clone was counted between two and nine times. The CDR3 coding sequence is TGTGCCACCAGCAGAGTCGGCCACAGGGGTAATCAGCCCCAGCATTTT. Translated, it gives CATSRVGHRGNQPQHF. This chain links TRBV15 with TRBJ1-5; 7 bases align to TRBD1. The CDR3 has 16 residues. The ends lost 1 base at V and 4 bases at J; junction bases unmatched: 7. Germline V CDR1 and CDR2: LNHNV, YYDKDF (reference sequence).

This clone came up once. This chain connects TRBV6-4 to TRBJ2-2; perhaps TRBD1 as D (5 bases). Germline V gene data show CDR1 as MRHNA and CDR2 as SNTAGT. Trimming stripped 2 bases from V and 1 base from J, with 5 bases between. There are 14 residues in the CDR3. The CDR3 DNA follows: TGTGCCAGCAGTGACGGACAGAACACCGGGGAGCTGTTTTTT. Translating it yields CASSDGQNTGELFF.

The chain has TRBV5-6 and TRBJ2-7; TRBD1 matches at 9 bases. Germline CDR1 reads SGHDT; CDR2 reads YYEEEE. The trim removed 4 bases at V and 5 bases at J, leaving 10 bases unmatched. The CDR3 contains 15 residues. DNA of the CDR3: TGTGCCAGCAGCGCGGCGGGACAGGGAATACACGAGCAGTACTTC. Its translation is CASSAAGQGIHEQYF.

The rearrangement links TRBV7-2 to TRBJ2-7; 14 nucleotides agree with TRBD2. Germline V gives CDR1 SGHTA, CDR2 FQGNSA. CDR3 length: 15 amino acids. The junction had 3 bases not matched to a gene; V was cut back by 5 bases and J by 3 bases. The CDR3 loop reads CASSEGLAGDYEQYF. The CDR3 DNA follows: TGTGCCAGCAGCGAGGGACTAGCGGGGGACTACGAGCAGTACTTC.

The CDR3 protein is CASSPPGTFNNEQFF. CDR3 in DNA: TGTGCCAGCAGCCCTCCCGGGACTTTCAACAATGAGCAGTTCTTC. The chain recombines TRBV11-3 with TRBJ2-1; the D gene is possibly TRBD2 (6 bases). Per the germline V gene, CDR1 is SGHNT and CDR2 is YENEEA. The CDR3 is made up of 15 amino acids. Trimming shortened V by 5 bases and J by 5 bases, and 16 bases separated the two germline ends.

The genes are TRBV2 and TRBJ2-7; the match to TRBD1 covers 9 bases. Germline CDR1 reads SNHLY; CDR2 reads FYNNEI. This CDR3 has 14 amino acids. V shed 5 bases, J shed 2 bases, and the junction held 4 bases outside the gene matches. CDR3 coding DNA: TGTGCCAGCAGTTCGGGACAGGGAGCCTACGAGCAGTACTTC. Encoded protein: CASSSGQGAYEQYF.

The chain joins TRBV3-1 (or the pseudogene TRBV3-2) to TRBJ2-2, with 15 bases fitting TRBD2. Trimming at V came to 3 bases and at J to 4 bases, leaving 15 bases not matched to a gene. The germline V gene encodes CDR1 LGHDT and CDR2 YNNKEL (reference sequence). This CDR3 spans 21 amino acids. DNA of the CDR3: TGTGCCAGCAGCCATTCCCGGACTAGCGGGGGGGCCCGGGTGAGCACCGGGGAGCTGTTTTTT. As protein: CASSHSRTSGGARVSTGELFF.

The chain uses TRBV9 and TRBJ1-1; 8 bases map to TRBD1. Per the germline V gene, CDR1 is SGDLS and CDR2 is YYNGEE. CDR3 length: 12 amino acids. Trimming removed 3 bases from V and 11 bases from J; junction bases left unmatched: 6. DNA of the CDR3: TGTGCCAGCAGCGACGGGACAGGCAGGGCTTTCTTT. Translation gives CASSDGTGRAFF.

This chain connects TRBV30 to TRBJ1-4, with 10 positions matching TRBD1. The CDR3 totals 13 residues. J lost 6 bases, V lost 4 bases, and 2 bases had no gene match. Germline values: CDR1 GTSNPN, CDR2 SVGIG (reference sequence). The CDR3 sequence: CAWKGTGDEKLFF. Written as DNA, the CDR3 is TGTGCCTGGAAGGGGACAGGGGATGAAAAACTGTTTTTT.

V is TRBV3-1 (or the pseudogene TRBV3-2) and J is TRBJ1-2; perhaps TRBD1 as D (5 bases). Trimming shortened V by 1 base and J by 1 base, and 7 bases separated the two germline ends. Per the germline V gene, CDR1 is LGHDT and CDR2 is YNNKEL (reference sequence). The CDR3 is 14 residues long. CDR3: CASSQGGGNYGYTF. CDR3 DNA sequence: TGTGCCAGCAGCCAAGGCGGGGGTAACTATGGCTACACCTTC.

The chain has TRBV19 and TRBJ2-1; 7 bases are a match to TRBD2. V lost 5 bases and J lost 7; bases outside the gene matches: 11. Germline CDR1 and CDR2: LNHDA and SQIVND (reference sequence). CDR3 length: 15 residues. The CDR3 DNA reads TGTGCCAGTAGTGCGACTGCCTACGGGGGGAATGAGCAGTTCTTC. Protein: CASSATAYGGNEQFF. Full variable domain (outside the CDR3, taken from reference TRBV19 and TRBJ2-1): DGGITQSPKYLFRKEGQNVTLSCEQNLNHDAMYWYRQDPGQGLRLIYYSQIVNDFQKGDIAEGYSVSREKKESFPLTVTSAQKNPTAFYLCASSATAYGGNEQFFGPGTRLTVL.

This chain joins TRBV18 and TRBJ2-7, with D maybe TRBD2 (5 bases). Per the germline V gene, CDR1 is KGHSH and CDR2 is LQKENI. CDR3 length: 14 amino acids. V lost 2 bases, J lost 6 bases, and 14 bases lay in between. In DNA, the CDR3 is TGTGCCAGCTCACCAAGCTCTAGCAGTCGCGAGCAGTACTTC. This sequence encodes CASSPSSSSREQYF.

The CDR3 DNA is TGTGCCAGCAGTTTGTTTATTCTAGCGGGAGGGCGGAGCGGGGAGCTGTTTTTT. Its translation: CASSLFILAGGRSGELFF. V is TRBV28 and J is TRBJ2-2, with 12 bases fitting TRBD2. CDR3 length: 18 residues. The V gene end was trimmed by 3 bases and the J gene end by 7 bases; junction bases not matched to a gene: 12. Germline assignment: CDR1 MDHEN and CDR2 SYDVKM.

J is TRBJ2-3 and V is TRBV2; 12 bases line up with TRBD2. V shed 8 bases and J 5 bases; nucleotides not matched to a gene: 14. Germline lookup yields CDR1 SNHLY and CDR2 FYNNEI. This CDR3 has 17 residues. In DNA form, the CDR3 reads TGTGCCAGCGCTGGACCAACTAGCGGGGGGACCGGAGATACGCAGTATTTT. Translation: CASAGPTSGGTGDTQYF.

The gene calls are TRBV7-9 and TRBJ1-2; the match to TRBD1 covers 9 bases. Germline values: CDR1 SEHNR, CDR2 FQNEAQ (reference sequence). The CDR3 covers 13 residues. After removal of 6 bases from V and 5 bases from J, the junction contained 4 bases not matched to a gene. CDR3 residues: CASRPTGGYGYTF. The CDR3 DNA is TGTGCCAGCAGACCGACAGGGGGATATGGCTACACCTTC.

The chain has TRBV5-4 and TRBJ1-2, with D possibly being TRBD1 (5 bases). V was clipped by 0 bases and J by 7 bases, with 13 bases between them. Per germline, CDR1 SGHNT and CDR2 YYREEE (reference sequence). The CDR3 loop spans 14 amino acids. CDR3 region: CASSLDRGMGGYTF. The CDR3 coding sequence is TGTGCCAGCAGCTTGGATAGGGGCATGGGTGGCTACACCTTC.

This clone showed up just once. The CDR3: CASSATDYSNQPQHF. DNA for the CDR3: TGTGCCAGCAGCGCTACAGATTATAGCAATCAGCCCCAGCATTTT. The J gene is TRBJ1-5, the V gene TRBV5-5, with D unresolved. Germline lookup yields CDR1 SGHKS and CDR2 YYEKEE (reference sequence). Trimming shortened V by 4 bases and J by 0 bases, and 11 bases separated the two germline ends. This CDR3 spans 15 amino acids.

This clone was seen once. This chain joins TRBV5-6 and TRBJ1-4; 8 positions match TRBD1. V lost 5 bases and J lost 5; bases outside the gene matches: 8. This CDR3 contains 15 residues. Germline V gene sequence: CDR1 SGHDT, CDR2 YYEEEE. The CDR3 coding sequence is TGTGCCAGCAGTGAGGGACAGGTCAAAAATGAAAAACTGTTTTTT. This translates into CASSEGQVKNEKLFF.

V and J are TRBV6-5 and TRBJ2-1; no reliable D call. Germline assignment: CDR1 MNHEY and CDR2 SVGAGI. The V end lost 6 bases, the J end lost 5 bases, and 17 bases lay between the germline ends. The CDR3 consists of 15 residues. The DNA of the CDR3 is TGTGCCAGCAGCCCCGCCGGGTTCGTTGACAATGAGCAGTTCTTC. Its protein is CASSPAGFVDNEQFF.